These 27 T cell receptor beta chains were sequenced from one sample in a study of T cells in women clearing cervical HPV infection. Method: immunoSEQ multiplex PCR; TCRdb's copy keeps in-frame clones and lacks some. This sample lists about 23,000 clones; its ten largest clones have roughly 3%. The sequenced sample consisted of blood buffy coat. These receptor sequences come from a woman aged 18 to 69 with a cervical HPV16 infection that either progressed to CIN3+ or cleared (not recorded which).

Regarding this clone: The CDR3 extends 3 residues past the end of the read, so its final part is completed from the germline J gene. The chain is built from TRBV13 and TRBJ2-7; 9 bases are shared with TRBD2. Trimming at V came to 2 bases and at J to 6 bases, leaving 17 bases not matched to a gene. Germline V CDR1 and CDR2: PRHDT, FYEKMQ (reference sequence). The CDR3 totals 18 residues. The CDR3 reads CASSLTQRGELGSGEQYF. CDR3 DNA, as far as it was read: TGTGCCAGCAGCTTAACCCAGCGGGGGGAACTCGGCTCAGGCGAG.

With respect to this clone: Coverage ceases 3 residues before the CDR3 finishes, and the germline J gene fills in the end. The rearrangement joins TRBV11-2 to TRBJ2-3, with D unresolved. Germline CDR1 and CDR2: SGHAT and FQNNGV. The CDR3 length is 15 residues. V was trimmed by 0 bases and J by 0 bases, leaving 7 bases between them. The CDR3 sequence: CASSLDLRSTDTQYF. Incomplete CDR3 DNA: TGTGCCAGCAGCTTAGATCTACGGAGCACAGATACG.

With regard to this clone: The read terminates 3 residues ahead of where the CDR3 ends, so the germline J gene completes it. The chain uses TRBV18 and TRBJ2-3; 11 nucleotides agree with TRBD2. The CDR3 is 14 amino acids. Losses at the gene ends were 6 bases for V and 5 bases for J; bases not matched to a gene: 4. Germline V gene sequence: CDR1 KGHSH, CDR2 LQKENI. Partial CDR3 DNA: TGTGCCAGCTCCCTCGGACTAGCGGGAGATACG. Amino acid sequence: CASSLGLAGDT. The entire CDR3 reads CASSLGLAGDTQYF.

CDR3 sequence: CASSSRQPGRETQYF. Incomplete CDR3 DNA: TGTGCCAGCAGCTCCCGACAGCCCGGGAGGGAGACC. This chain links TRBV11-2 with TRBJ2-5; 7 bases agree with TRBD2. The CDR3 extends 3 residues past the end of the read, so its final part is completed from the germline J gene. Trimming cost V 4 bases and J 5 bases; bases outside gene matches: 10. The CDR3 length is 15 residues. Germline V gene sequence: CDR1 SGHAT, CDR2 FQNNGV.

Remarks on this clone: The CDR3 extends 3 residues past the end of the read, so its final part is completed from the germline J gene. This sequence joins TRBV7-3 and TRBJ2-1; 10 positions agree with TRBD1. The V gene's germline CDR1 is SGHTA and CDR2 FQGTGA. With V trimmed by 5 bases and J by 6 bases, 4 bases remained unmatched. The CDR3 is 14 amino acids. The sequenced CDR3 bases are TGTGCCAGCAGCCAGGACAGGGGGAGCAATGAG. Translating it yields CASSQDRGSNE. The complete CDR3 protein is CASSQDRGSNEQFF.

Notes on this clone: The read ends 3 residues shy of where the CDR3 ends; the end is completed using the germline J gene. The genes are TRBV5-6 and TRBJ1-1; tentatively, D is TRBD1 (6 bases). The ends were cut back, 4 bases at V and 1 base at J, with 11 bases in the middle. CDR1 is SGHDT, CDR2 YYEEEE, per germline. The CDR3 extends over 14 amino acids. CDR3 sequence: CASSPLDRNTEAFF. Incomplete CDR3 DNA: TGTGCCAGCAGCCCACTGGACAGGAACACTGAA.

On this clone: Read data end 3 residues before the CDR3 end; the end is taken from the germline J gene. The rearrangement links TRBV6-2 or TRBV6-3 to TRBJ1-1, with D unclear. This CDR3 has 14 residues. Germline loops: CDR1 MNHEY, CDR2 SVGEGT. CDR3 DNA (partial): TGTGCCAGCAGTTCTGGACTAGCCCCAGATACG. It is translated as CASSSGLAPDT. The whole CDR3 region reads CASSSGLAPDTAFF.

On this clone itself: One end of the junction is discordant with germline, which a read error may explain. Read sequence stops 3 residues before the CDR3 end, and the germline J gene provides the missing end. The same CDR3 also results from other DNA sequences found in this sample. V gene TRBV7-9 combines with J gene TRBJ1-3; 8 bases line up with TRBD1. The CDR3 runs to 14 residues. Germline V gives CDR1 SEHNR, CDR2 FQNEAQ (reference sequence). The sequenced CDR3 bases are TGTGCCAGCAGCTTACCAGGGGGCCGAAACACA. Encoded protein: CASSLPGGRNT. In full, the CDR3 reads CASSLPGGRNTIYF.

Concerning this clone: The CDR3 end is not reached by the read, which stops 3 residues before it; the germline J gene fills it in. The chain carries TRBV27 and TRBJ2-3, with a weak D call TRBD1 (5 bases). Germline values: CDR1 MNHEY, CDR2 SMNVEV (reference sequence). This CDR3 is built from 12 residues. V shed 9 bases and J shed 4 bases, with 11 bases lying between them. CDR3 DNA, as far as it was read: TGTGCCAGGGACCTCAGGGCAGATACG. Protein: CARDLRADT. The full CDR3 protein reads CARDLRADTQYF.

For this clone: Sequencing ends 3 residues short of the CDR3 end; the germline J gene provides the rest. This rearrangement joins TRBV5-1 to TRBJ2-3; possibly TRBD1 or TRBD2 for D (5 bases each). The CDR3 runs to 14 residues. Germline V gives CDR1 SGHRS, CDR2 YFSETQ. The CDR3 bases that were read are TGCGCCAGCAGCTTGCTACCAGGGAGAGAGACG. This translates into CASSLLPGRET. In full, the CDR3 reads CASSLLPGRETQYF.

Worth noting for this clone: Read data end 3 residues before the CDR3 end; the end is taken from the germline J gene. The chain recombines TRBV7-2 with TRBJ1-4; 7 positions agree with TRBD1. This CDR3 region has 13 residues. Trimming took 6 bases from V and 7 from J; bases not matched to a gene: 5. The germline V gene has CDR1 SGHTA and CDR2 FQGNSA. The CDR3 DNA, read in part, is TGTGCCAGCAGTTTGGGACAGAGTGAAAAA. Amino acid sequence: CASSLGQSEK. Given in full, the CDR3 is CASSLGQSEKLFF.

As to this clone: The DNA ends 3 residues before the CDR3 does, and the rest of the CDR3 is filled in from the germline J gene. This chain uses TRBV18 with TRBJ1-1; D possibly corresponds to TRBD1 (6 bases). The CDR3 length is 14 residues. Trimming removed 3 bases from V and 0 bases from J, with 8 bases in between. In germline, CDR1 is KGHSH, CDR2 LQKENI. CDR3 in amino acids: CASSPGHLNTEAFF. The CDR3 DNA, read in part, is TGTGCCAGCTCACCGGGACACCTGAACACTGAA. The full variable domain, in which reference TRBV18 and TRBJ1-1 provide the parts outside the CDR3, is NAGVMQNPRHLVRRRGQEARLRCSPMKGHSHVYWYRQLPEEGLKFMVYLQKENIIDESGMPKERFSAEFPKEGPSILRIQQVVRGDSAAYFCASSPGHLNTEAFFGQGTRLTVV.

About this clone itself: The CDR3 is cut off 3 residues early in the read; its end comes from the germline J gene. This rearrangement joins TRBV14 to TRBJ2-7; D perhaps matches TRBD1 (5 bases). Germline-derived CDR1 and CDR2 are SGHDN and FVKESK. Trimming removed 3 bases from V and 2 bases from J, with 14 bases in between. CDR3 length: 15 amino acids. CDR3 DNA (partial): TGTGCCAGCAGCCAGACTGGGGCCGCAGCCTACGAG. Translating gives CASSQTGAAAYE. The entire CDR3 is CASSQTGAAAYEQYF.

The CDR3 is CASSLEVNQPQHF. The DNA read from the CDR3 is TGTGCCAGCAGCTTAGAGGTAAATCAGCCC. The J gene is TRBJ1-5, the V gene TRBV7-2; no reliable D call. The CDR3 end falls 3 residues outside the read, so it is completed with the germline J gene. V shed 1 base and J shed 4 bases, with 5 bases lying between them. The CDR3 length is 13 residues. Germline CDR1 is SGHTA and CDR2 is FQGNSA.

As concerns this clone: The read halts 3 residues ahead of the CDR3 end, with the missing end drawn from the germline J gene. This chain uses TRBV20-1 with TRBJ1-5; 7 positions match TRBD1. The V segment lost 3 bases and the J segment 0 bases; nucleotides outside the gene matches: 8. Germline V CDR1 and CDR2: DFQATT, SNEGSKA (reference sequence). The CDR3 extends over 16 amino acids. CDR3 DNA, as far as it was read: TGCAGTGCTAGGGTTTTTGACAGGGTTAGCAATCAGCCC. Amino acids: CSARVFDRVSNQP. The entire CDR3 reads CSARVFDRVSNQPQHF.

About this clone: Sequencing ends 3 residues short of the CDR3 end; the germline J gene provides the rest. The J gene is TRBJ2-4, the V gene TRBV5-4; TRBD2 agrees at 8 bases. The germline CDR1 and CDR2 sequences are SGHNT and YYREEE (reference sequence). The CDR3 runs to 15 residues. The J segment lost 8 bases and the V segment lost 0 bases, leaving 7 bases of the junction unmatched. The CDR3 sequence is CASSLAGGAGDIQYF. The DNA read from the CDR3 is TGTGCCAGCAGCTTGGCGGGGGGGGCTGGGGACATT.

In terms of frequency, this clone is medium-sized. The read gets to within 3 residues of the CDR3 end, and the germline J gene fills in the rest. The genes are TRBV29-1 and TRBJ2-4; D possibly corresponds to TRBD2 (5 bases). The CDR3 totals 14 residues. Germline CDR1 reads SQVTM; CDR2 reads ANQGSEA. V lost 7 bases and J lost 0, with 13 bases in between. The sequenced part of the CDR3 DNA is TGCAGCGCCCTCCCCGGGGAAGCCAAAAACATT. It encodes CSALPGEAKNI. The complete CDR3 sequence is CSALPGEAKNIQYF.

For this clone: Read coverage stops 3 residues before the CDR3 terminus; the germline J gene supplies the remainder. V usage is TRBV7-6 and J usage is TRBJ2-3, with TRBD2 matching 8 bases. The V and J ends lost 5 bases and 4 bases, in that order; junction bases with no gene match: 8. Germline CDR1 SGHVS, CDR2 FNYEAQ. There are 15 residues in the CDR3. This CDR3 is CASSTYSGAADTQYF. CDR3 bases read: TGTGCCAGCAGCACATATAGCGGGGCGGCAGATACG.

A word on this clone: The sequenced fragment ends 3 residues before the CDR3 boundary, so the rest is inferred from the germline J gene. The chain joins TRBV7-3 to TRBJ2-1; TRBD2 matches 11 bases. The germline CDR1 and CDR2 sequences are SGHTA and FQGTGA. With V trimmed by 5 bases and J by 5 bases, 11 bases remained unmatched. The CDR3 length is 17 residues. The CDR3 bases that were read are TGTGCCAGCAGCCCTGGGGTACTAGCGGGGGTGCACAATGAG. Translated, it gives CASSPGVLAGVHNE. The CDR3 in full is CASSPGVLAGVHNEQFF.

Concerning this clone: Read data end 3 residues before the CDR3 end; the end is taken from the germline J gene. The chain employs TRBV20-1 and TRBJ1-5; perhaps TRBD1 as D (5 bases). The length of the CDR3 is 18 residues. Germline V gives CDR1 DFQATT, CDR2 SNEGSKA (reference sequence). Trimming removed 1 base at V and 2 bases at J, with 21 bases between. The covered CDR3 bases are TGCAGTGCTAGAGGGATCCCCATGGGGGACTTCGGCAATCAGCCC. Its protein is CSARGIPMGDFGNQP. The CDR3 as a whole reads CSARGIPMGDFGNQPQHF.

On this clone itself: The read stops 3 residues short of the end of the CDR3; the missing end is completed from the germline J gene. The rearrangement uses TRBV18 and TRBJ2-6; 7 bases map to TRBD1. Per germline, CDR1 KGHSH and CDR2 LQKENI. V trimming: 2 bases; J trimming: 4 bases; junction bases outside the gene matches: 20. This CDR3 is 21 amino acids long. The CDR3 loop is CASSPSTIRTGASGGANVLTF. The covered CDR3 bases are TGTGCCAGCTCACCATCAACAATCCGAACAGGGGCCTCCGGGGGGGCCAACGTC.

Details on this clone: The read stops 3 residues short of the end of the CDR3; the missing end is completed from the germline J gene. The V gene is TRBV14, the J gene TRBJ1-2, with 8 positions matching TRBD1. CDR1 and CDR2 from the germline V gene are SGHDN and FVKESK. Unmatched junction bases numbered 8, after V lost 3 bases and J lost 5 bases. This CDR3 contains 15 residues. The CDR3 sequence is CASSQRTGNLYGYTF. The part of the CDR3 DNA that was read is TGTGCCAGCAGCCAGCGGACAGGGAATTTGTATGGC.

As regards this clone: Read sequence stops 3 residues before the CDR3 end, and the germline J gene provides the missing end. The chain has TRBV5-6 and TRBJ1-2, with 8 bases aligning to TRBD1. The germline V gene encodes CDR1 SGHDT and CDR2 YYEEEE. V trimming: 2 bases; J trimming: 5 bases; junction bases outside the gene matches: 5. The CDR3 is 14 residues long. The CDR3 sequence is CASSFGTGHYGYTF. CDR3 DNA, as far as it was read: TGTGCCAGCAGCTTCGGGACAGGACATTATGGC.

In the case of this clone: Read data end 3 residues before the CDR3 end; the end is taken from the germline J gene. This chain connects TRBV14 to TRBJ2-1; 13 nucleotides match TRBD2. Germline V gene lookup returns CDR1 SGHDN and CDR2 FVKESK. Germline trimming cut 4 bases from V and 7 bases from J; bases unmatched to any gene: 4. This CDR3 comprises 15 residues. Incomplete CDR3 DNA: TGTGCCAGCAGCCGCACTAGCGGGAGGGCTAATGAG. Translated: CASSRTSGRANE. The whole CDR3 reads CASSRTSGRANEQFF.

Worth noting for this clone: From the germline J gene comes the end of the CDR3, since the read stops 3 residues before it. The chain combines TRBV5-1 with TRBJ2-2, with D unresolved. The CDR3 covers 13 residues. CDR1 is SGHRS and CDR2 is YFSETQ in the germline V gene. The covered CDR3 bases are TGCGCCAGCAGCTTGGTAGAAGATTCACCG. Residues: CASSLVEDSP. The full CDR3 is CASSLVEDSPLFF.

For this clone: The read ends 3 residues shy of where the CDR3 ends; the end is completed using the germline J gene. The chain links TRBV6-2 or TRBV6-3 to TRBJ1-2; D may be TRBD1 (6 bases). Germline V lookup: CDR1 MNHEY, CDR2 SVGEGT. CDR3 length equals 14 residues. CDR3 DNA, as far as it was read: TGTGCCAGCCGGCCCCCGGGGGGCAGGTACGAC. It encodes CASRPPGGRYD. The full CDR3 is CASRPPGGRYDYTF.

Of note for this clone: Coverage ceases 3 residues before the CDR3 finishes, and the germline J gene fills in the end. The gene calls are TRBV7-9 and TRBJ1-2; no clear D. The CDR3 is 14 amino acids. Germline V gene sequence: CDR1 SEHNR, CDR2 FQNEAQ (reference sequence). The sequenced CDR3 bases are TGTGCCAGCAGCTTATCTACCTCCGGTCCGGGC. It encodes CASSLSTSGPG. The whole CDR3 sequence reads CASSLSTSGPGYTF.